Listed below are T cell receptor beta chains from one sample, sequenced in a study of blood T cell repertoires in COVID-19. The repertoire was sequenced with immunoSEQ multiplex PCR; TCRdb's copy has only in-frame clones and lacks some. The sample shows fewer than 25,000 clones, 86% of them seen only once. Sequencing used peripheral blood. The receptors derive from a man between 50 and 59 years old with active COVID-19. Both conserved end residues are trimmed from each CDR3. The order of the fields is J gene, V gene, CDR3 protein.

>TRBJ1-5|TRBV29-1
SATTAGTGGNQPQH
>TRBJ2-7|TRBV19
ASSQGYGEQY
>TRBJ2-3|TRBV7-3
ASSRAGGGTDTQY
>TRBJ2-2|TRBV29-1
SASGDLGGELF
>TRBJ2-1|TRBV9
ASSVGISGGFVEQF
>TRBJ2-2|TRBV2
ASNTGGRNTGELF
>TRBJ1-4|TRBV10-3
AISESEGFDEKLF
>TRBJ2-7|TRBV5-5
ASSFLPYEQY
>TRBJ2-7|TRBV7-8
ASSFRDYGHEQY
>TRBJ1-2|TRBV28
ASSTSGTAYGYT
>TRBJ2-7|TRBV5-4
ASSLGGRVEQY
>TRBJ1-6|TRBV2
ASSAYLLTGQASSYNSPLH
>TRBJ2-5|TRBV7-7
ASSQLMGRGFQETQY
>TRBJ2-7|TRBV28
ASRTGTGVREQY
>TRBJ1-2|TRBV23-1
ASSQDREGLGYT
>TRBJ1-1|TRBV6-6
ASVYGTANTEAF
>TRBJ2-7|TRBV5-6
ASSLMTTYEQY
>TRBJ1-1|TRBV5-1
ASSLRGNTEAF
>TRBJ2-4|TRBV7-9
ASSENRGIAGENIQY
>TRBJ1-5|TRBV19
ASSRPGQREPQH
>TRBJ1-2|TRBV4-2
ASSPGDEAGYT
>TRBJ2-3|TRBV27
ASSITGSTDTQY
>TRBJ1-1|TRBV6-5
ASSYRQGTEAF
>TRBJ2-5|TRBV5-1
ASSSLGTGKETQY
>TRBJ2-5|TRBV9
ASSVDLAGVETQY
>TRBJ1-2|TRBV6-5
ASSRGQDLSYGYT
>TRBJ1-5|TRBV21-1
ASSNTGFQPQH
>TRBJ2-7|TRBV10-3
AISERDSGSPYEQY
>TRBJ1-5|TRBV5-5
ASSSGQAGGQPQH
>TRBJ2-3|TRBV6-1
ASSELAGGPDTQY